The 13 T cell receptor beta chains in this list originate from one sample, sequenced in a study of T cells in Graves' hyperthyroidism and ophthalmopathy. Amplification yielded TCR beta CDR3 regions, with RNA transcripts as the source. TCR CDR3 underwent first-round RT-PCR with the HTBI primer set. TCRdb recomputed calls from the multiplex PCR reads with MiXCR, one row per CDR3 protein. The sample has 700,000 or so distinct CDR3 sequences, about 16% seen once; the top ten hold around 7.7%. The specimen sequenced was blood. The receptors come from a man aged 18 to 29 with Graves' hyperthyroidism.

This clonotype has just one count. This chain uses TRBV2 with TRBJ2-1, with TRBD2 matching 8 bases. The length of the CDR3 is 18 residues. The V and J ends lost 6 bases and 6 bases, in that order; junction bases with no gene match: 19. Looked up from germline, CDR1 is SNHLY and CDR2 is FYNNEI. The CDR3 DNA sequence: TGTGCCAGCAGCCTTATACCCTTCTCTAGCGGGTGGGGCAATGAGCAGTTCTTC. Its protein product is CASSLIPFSSGWGNEQFF.

This clonotype was recorded once. The rearrangement uses TRBV7-9 and TRBJ1-2; D is unresolved. This CDR3 has 12 residues. Trimming cost V 5 bases and J 14 bases, with 18 bases left between them. CDR1 is SEHNR and CDR2 is FQNEAQ in the germline V gene (reference sequence). CDR3 residues: CASSALNGRATF. The DNA of the CDR3 is TGTGCCAGCAGCGCCCTTAACGGGAGGGCTACCTTC.

The J gene is TRBJ2-1, the V gene TRBV7-8; 7 bases agree with TRBD2. There are 16 residues in the CDR3. V lost 4 bases to trimming and J lost 3 bases; unmatched junction nucleotides: 9. Germline CDR1 SGHVS, CDR2 FQNEAQ. The DNA for the CDR3 is TGTGCCAGCAGCTCGTCTAGCGGAGGGCTCTACAATGAGCAGTTCTTC. Translated, it gives CASSSSSGGLYNEQFF.

On this clonotype itself: At one end, the junction sequence differs from germline, possibly due to a read error. The chain couples TRBV5-1 to TRBJ1-3; D is possibly TRBD1 (6 bases). CDR3 length: 16 amino acids. Germline CDR1 reads SGHRS; CDR2 reads YFSETQ. CDR3 residues: CASSGHLRQAGNTIYF. In nucleotides, the CDR3 is TGTGCCAGCAGCGGACACCTAAGACAGGCGGGAAACACCATATATTTT.

This clonotype was counted at least ten times. The chain is built from TRBV7-2 and TRBJ2-1, with 10 bases fitting TRBD2. CDR1 and CDR2 from the germline V gene are SGHTA and FQGNSA. V was pared by 4 bases and J by 3 bases, with 3 bases of the junction left unmatched. The CDR3 has 15 amino acids. The CDR3 region has the DNA TGTGCCAGCAGCTCTAGCGGGAGACTCTACAATGAGCAGTTCTTC. It translates to CASSSSGRLYNEQFF.

This clonotype was recorded many times. The chain couples TRBV10-3 to TRBJ2-1, with a tentative D call TRBD1 (6 bases). With 8 bases removed from V and 2 bases from J, the gap between germline ends came to 10 bases. The CDR3 extends over 13 amino acids. The germline CDR1 and CDR2 sequences are ENHRY and SYGVKD. The CDR3 DNA reads TGTGCCATCGAAGGGGGTACCTACAATGAGCAGTTCTTC. This gives the protein CAIEGGTYNEQFF.

The chain joins TRBV2 to TRBJ2-5; the D gene is possibly TRBD2 (6 bases). The V end lost 5 bases, the J end lost 6 bases, and 22 bases lay between the germline ends. Germline V gene lookup returns CDR1 SNHLY and CDR2 FYNNEI. This CDR3 has 16 residues. The CDR3 sequence: CASSSPTGRHGKTQYF. The CDR3 coding sequence is TGTGCCAGCAGTTCTCCGACGGGGAGGCACGGGAAGACCCAGTACTTC.

CDR3 sequence (DNA): TGTGCCAGTAGTACTTGGACAGGGAAGGCAGCTTTCTTT. Encoded protein: CASSTWTGKAAFF. The chain recombines TRBV19 with TRBJ1-1; TRBD1 matches 8 bases. Losses at the gene ends were 4 bases for V and 10 bases for J; bases not matched to a gene: 8. Germline V gene sequence: CDR1 LNHDA, CDR2 SQIVND (reference sequence). This CDR3 has 13 amino acids.

This clonotype was found many times. CDR3 sequence (DNA): TGTGCCAGCAGGCAAGTTAGCTCCTACGAGCAGTACTTC. Encoded protein: CASRQVSSYEQYF. The chain is built from TRBV2 and TRBJ2-7; D is undetermined. The CDR3 is 13 residues long. With 6 bases removed from V and 0 bases from J, the gap between germline ends came to 9 bases. Germline values: CDR1 SNHLY, CDR2 FYNNEI.

This CDR3 is CASSTISKGGYEQYF. The CDR3 region has the DNA TGTGCCAGCAGCACTATATCAAAGGGGGGGTACGAGCAGTACTTC. This chain links TRBV7-2 with TRBJ2-7; the D gene is possibly TRBD2 (7 bases). CDR3 length: 15 residues. Germline CDR1 SGHTA, CDR2 FQGNSA. V lost 5 bases and J lost 4, with 18 bases in between.

The rearrangement joins TRBV2 to TRBJ2-2; TRBD2 matches 8 bases. Unmatched junction bases numbered 6, after V lost 6 bases and J lost 0 bases. The CDR3 has 16 amino acids. Per the germline V gene, CDR1 is SNHLY and CDR2 is FYNNEI. CDR3 amino acids: CASRDLAGTNTGELFF. In nucleotides, the CDR3 is TGTGCCAGCAGGGACCTAGCGGGCACGAACACCGGGGAGCTGTTTTTT. Drawing the rest from reference TRBV2 and TRBJ2-2, the complete variable domain is EPEVTQTPSHQVTQMGQEVILRCVPISNHLYFYWYRQILGQKVEFLVSFYNNEISEKSEIFDDQFSVERPDGSNFTLKIRSTKLEDSAMYFCASRDLAGTNTGELFFGEGSRLTVL.

This clonotype was counted at least ten times. The chain combines TRBV27 with TRBJ2-1; 9 bases fit TRBD2. CDR1 MNHEY and CDR2 SMNVEV come from the germline V gene (reference sequence). V lost 2 bases to trimming and J lost 8 bases; unmatched junction nucleotides: 4. CDR3 length: 14 amino acids. CDR3 in DNA: TGTGCCAGCAGTTTAGTGGCGGGAGGGTATGAGCAGTTCTTC. Translation gives CASSLVAGGYEQFF.

This clonotype was counted many times. This sequence joins TRBV12-3 or TRBV12-4 and TRBJ1-5; weak D call: TRBD1 (5 bases). Between the trimmed V and J ends, which lost 5 bases and 4 bases, there was a span of 24 bases. The CDR3 has 18 residues. CDR3 region: CASSPRGGVGASNQPQHF. The CDR3, as DNA: TGTGCCAGCAGTCCCCGTGGAGGGGTAGGAGCTTCGAATCAGCCCCAGCATTTT.